This T cell receptor beta chain originates from a study of blood T cell repertoires in COVID-19. For the study at large: Samples taken during acute and convalescent COVID-19 were collected in the United States, Italy and Spain. In each case, the material was cDNA or gDNA derived from T cells, B-cell-depleted T cells, or PBMCs.

The Seattle patients joined while their infection was active and were tracked longitudinally afterward. In germline, CDR1 is SGHVS, CDR2 FQNEAQ. This CDR3 has 16 residues. J lost 2 bases, V lost 4 bases, and 10 bases had no gene match. As originally analysed: Reference gene primer amplification gave estimated nucleated cell counts. Assay: immunoSEQ multiplex PCR; the TCRdb copy retains only in-frame clones and omits some. V, J and clone size are taken as reported in that table, and D and trimming were inferred from the DNA itself. The sample has a few hundred thousand clones; roughly four fifths are singletons.

The receptor comes from a woman in her 70s with COVID-19, enrolled during active disease. The V gene is TRBV7-8, the J gene TRBJ2-7; 8 positions match TRBD2. The sample consisted of peripheral blood. Written as DNA, the CDR3 is TGTGCCAGCAGCTCCGGAGAAGCGGGAGCCCCCTACGAGCAGTACTTC. Amino acids: CASSSGEAGAPYEQYF.